The 30 T cell receptor beta chains below all came from one sample that was sequenced in a study of molecular identifiers for immune sequencing clone quantification. In TCRdb, the PCR reads were re-called with MiXCR into one record per CDR3 protein. The sample contains roughly 65,000 distinct CDR3 sequences, over 15% of which appear only once. The material sequenced was naive CD8+ T cells from blood, with Jurkat cell RNA spiked in. Subset indicated: FACS-sorted CD8+CD4-CCR7+CD45RA+ naive T cells. These receptors were taken from a human donor in good health. Some libraries in this study had Jurkat cell RNA spiked in.

This rearrangement joins TRBV7-9 to TRBJ2-1; 7 bases align to TRBD1. Germline V lookup: CDR1 SEHNR, CDR2 FQNEAQ (reference sequence). The CDR3 is 15 residues long. Losses at the gene ends were 8 bases for V and 1 base for J; bases not matched to a gene: 8. The chain's CDR3 is CASDGDSWSYNEQFF. The CDR3 DNA is TGTGCCAGCGATGGGGACAGTTGGTCCTACAATGAGCAGTTCTTC.

This clonotype appeared many times. This chain joins TRBV10-2 and TRBJ2-1; 7 nucleotides line up with TRBD2. Germline CDR1 reads WSHSY; CDR2 reads SAAADI. V shed 6 bases and J 1 base; nucleotides not matched to a gene: 3. This CDR3 contains 14 residues. Written as DNA, the CDR3 is TGCGCCAGCAGCACTAGCGCTTCCTACAATGAGCAGTTCTTC. The encoded protein is CASSTSASYNEQFF.

This clonotype was counted many times. A junction boundary mismatches the germline segment, possibly from a read error. The CDR3 DNA reads TGTGCCACCAGGGATTTCACAGATACGCAGTATTTT. Translated, it gives CATRDFTDTQYF. The chain couples TRBV24-1 to TRBJ2-3; D remains unclear. The CDR3 runs to 12 residues. Germline loops: CDR1 KGHDR, CDR2 SFDVKD.

The chain has TRBV12-3 or TRBV12-4 and TRBJ2-1; D is unresolved. The CDR3 consists of 16 residues. The V gene lost 6 bases and the J gene lost 2 bases, with 17 bases spanning the gap. DNA of the CDR3: TGTGCCAGCAGCGATGGAAGACAAAGGGCCTACAATGAGCAGTTCTTC. Its translation: CASSDGRQRAYNEQFF.

This clonotype was picked up many times. The chain recombines TRBV27 with TRBJ2-3, with TRBD2 matching 8 bases. The CDR3 is 16 amino acids. Germline V gives CDR1 MNHEY, CDR2 SMNVEV (reference sequence). The V segment lost 5 bases and the J segment 1 base; nucleotides outside the gene matches: 8. CDR3: CASSLRKLAGTDTQYF. The CDR3 DNA is TGTGCCAGCAGTCTTCGAAAACTAGCGGGCACAGATACGCAGTATTTT.

This clonotype was seen at least ten times. The chain recombines TRBV20-1 with TRBJ1-4; unclear D gene. Germline V gives CDR1 DFQATT, CDR2 SNEGSKA (reference sequence). The CDR3 length is 17 residues. V was clipped by 3 bases and J by 8 bases, with 25 bases between them. CDR3 DNA sequence: TGCAGTGCTAGTTATCAGGTCGTCGGGTTGGGCCTAGAAAAACTGTTTTTT. This codes for CSASYQVVGLGLEKLFF.

In DNA, the CDR3 is TGTGCCAGCAGCCTTCGGGGATACTCACCCCTCCACTTT. Translated: CASSLRGYSPLHF. The chain couples TRBV28 to TRBJ1-6; D is unresolved. The CDR3 runs 13 residues. V lost 6 bases to trimming and J lost 10 bases, with 13 bases between them. Germline V gene sequence: CDR1 MDHEN, CDR2 SYDVKM.

This clonotype was picked up a small number of times. The chain links TRBV25-1 to TRBJ1-1; D gene uncertain. CDR1 is MGHDK, CDR2 SYGVNS, per germline. The CDR3 has 14 amino acids. Trimming cost V 1 base and J 2 bases, with 8 bases left between them. CDR3 sequence: CASSEFGGNTEAFF. The CDR3 DNA reads TGTGCCAGCAGTGAATTTGGAGGAAACACTGAAGCTTTCTTT.

V usage is TRBV12-3 or TRBV12-4 and J usage is TRBJ1-4; D possibly corresponds to TRBD1 (5 bases). The CDR3 has 14 amino acids. Between the trimmed V and J ends, which lost 6 bases and 8 bases, there was a span of 16 bases. The CDR3 reads CASSWDGLEEKLFF. The DNA for the CDR3 is TGTGCCAGCAGCTGGGACGGCCTGGAAGAAAAACTGTTTTTT.

Only a few counts were recorded for this clonotype. A much larger clone is a single base away; this may be a read error. The rearrangement joins TRBV29-1 to TRBJ2-1, with 10 bases lining up with TRBD2. This CDR3 has 14 amino acids. Germline loops: CDR1 SQVTM, CDR2 ANQGSEA. The CDR3 loop reads CSVPSASGSHEQSF. CDR3 DNA: TGCAGCGTTCCAAGTGCTAGCGGGAGCCATGAGCAGTCCTTC.

In this sample, this clonotype turned up many times. The chain has TRBV7-9 and TRBJ2-7, with D perhaps assigned TRBD1 or TRBD2 (5 bases each). CDR3 length: 16 residues. Trimming took off 2 bases at V and 2 bases at J, with 16 bases between the two ends. Germline values: CDR1 SEHNR, CDR2 FQNEAQ (reference sequence). CDR3 sequence reads: CASSLYRAGTAYEQYF. As DNA, the CDR3 is TGTGCCAGCAGCTTATATCGTGCCGGGACGGCCTACGAGCAGTACTTC.

This clonotype has ten or more counts. The chain has TRBV12-3 or TRBV12-4 and TRBJ2-2; D ambiguous. V dropped 3 bases and J dropped 7 bases, with 12 bases sitting between them. The CDR3 covers 14 residues. The CDR3 loop is CASSLVLTVGELFF. CDR3 DNA sequence: TGTGCCAGCAGTTTGGTCCTTACGGTCGGGGAGCTGTTTTTT.

On this clonotype: Mismatch with germline at one junction end may stem from a read error. The chain carries TRBV27 and TRBJ2-3, with 14 bases identical to TRBD2. Germline V gene data show CDR1 as MNHEY and CDR2 as SMNVEV (reference sequence). The CDR3 is 16 residues long. The CDR3: CAGSLGLAGVTDTQYF. Written as DNA, the CDR3 is TGTGCCGGCAGTTTGGGACTAGCGGGAGTAACAGATACGCAGTATTTT.

In its sample, this clonotype was seen many times. J is TRBJ1-4 and V is TRBV28; D is unresolved. Germline V gives CDR1 MDHEN, CDR2 SYDVKM. The CDR3 runs 16 residues. V shed 3 bases and J shed 7 bases, with 18 bases lying between them. The CDR3, as DNA: TGTGCCAGCAGTTTGTGGGTCGGAACAGTTGGTGAAAAACTGTTTTTT. Translating it yields CASSLWVGTVGEKLFF.

This clonotype was counted many times. This sequence joins TRBV24-1 and TRBJ2-2; a possible D gene is TRBD1 (6 bases). The germline CDR1 and CDR2 sequences are KGHDR and SFDVKD. The CDR3 has 18 residues. The V and J ends lost 3 bases and 6 bases respectively, with 22 bases between them. Here the CDR3 DNA reads TGTGCCACCAGTGATCTCTATACCTCAGGGGCCGTGGCCGGGGAGCTGTTTTTT. Protein: CATSDLYTSGAVAGELFF.

For this clonotype: A read error is possible here, since a much larger clone lies one base away. V gene TRBV11-2 combines with J gene TRBJ2-1; the D gene is possibly TRBD2 (5 bases). The J call may be in error: the DNA end matches TRBJ2-7 better. The CDR3 extends over 13 amino acids. Looked up from germline, CDR1 is SGHAT and CDR2 is FQNNGV. CDR3 in DNA: TGTGCCAGCAGCTCGGGAACCACGGGGGAGCAGTACTTC. Protein product: CASSSGTTGEQYF.

This clonotype appeared many times. The chain combines TRBV6-5 with TRBJ2-3; TRBD2 matches at 10 bases. Unmatched junction bases numbered 8, after V lost 2 bases and J lost 0 bases. The CDR3 covers 18 residues. Germline V lookup: CDR1 MNHEY, CDR2 SVGAGI. DNA for the CDR3: TGTGCCAGCAGTTACGAGTTAGCGGGAGGAACTAGCACAGATACGCAGTATTTT. Its protein is CASSYELAGGTSTDTQYF.

V usage is TRBV9 and J usage is TRBJ2-3; 7 positions match TRBD2. V shed 2 bases and J 4 bases; nucleotides not matched to a gene: 13. Germline V CDR1 and CDR2: SGDLS, YYNGEE. The CDR3 runs 17 residues. The CDR3 region has the DNA TGTGCCAGCAGCGTTTCGACTGGCGGGAGTACCTCAGATACGCAGTATTTT. The encoded protein is CASSVSTGGSTSDTQYF.

This clonotype was seen at least ten times. The CDR3 DNA reads TGTGCCATCAGTGAGCGCGCGGGAGGGCCGTTGGAGACCCAGTACTTC. This sequence encodes CAISERAGGPLETQYF. This chain uses TRBV10-3 with TRBJ2-5; TRBD2 matches at 9 bases. Germline lookup yields CDR1 ENHRY and CDR2 SYGVKD. V lost 2 bases, J lost 5 bases, and 9 bases stayed unmatched. The CDR3 contains 16 residues.

This clonotype was detected ten times or more. The chain joins TRBV7-9 to TRBJ2-1; 12 nucleotides align to TRBD2. The junction had 8 bases not matched to a gene; V was cut back by 5 bases and J by 6 bases. CDR3 size: 16 residues. The germline V gene has CDR1 SEHNR and CDR2 FQNEAQ (reference sequence). The DNA for the CDR3 is TGTGCCAGCAGCCCGCGGACTAGCGGGATTGTCAATGAGCAGTTCTTC. Translating gives CASSPRTSGIVNEQFF. Combining the CDR3 with reference TRBV7-9 and TRBJ2-1 gives the whole variable domain DTGVSQNPRHKITKRGQNVTFRCDPISEHNRLYWYRQTLGQGPEFLTYFQNEAQLEKSRLLSDRFSAERPKGSFSTLEIQRTEQGDSAMYLCASSPRTSGIVNEQFFGPGTRLTVL.

This clonotype was observed many times. This sequence joins TRBV6-5 and TRBJ2-3; TRBD2 matches at 9 bases. Germline CDR1 and CDR2: MNHEY and SVGAGI. The CDR3 contains 19 residues. With V trimmed by 6 bases and J by 0 bases, 16 bases remained unmatched. The DNA of the CDR3 is TGTGCCAGCAGCGATACCTGGGCGGGAGGGCCTACTAGCACAGATACGCAGTATTTT. Translating it yields CASSDTWAGGPTSTDTQYF.

This clonotype was seen ten or more times. This chain links TRBV5-1 with TRBJ2-1; no clear D. The CDR3 contains 12 residues. V was cut by 0 bases and J by 10 bases, with 8 bases left in between. CDR1 and CDR2 from the germline V gene are SGHRS and YFSETQ. The CDR3 DNA reads TGCGCCAGCAGCTTGGCTAGTCACGAGCAGTTCTTC. Residues: CASSLASHEQFF.

With regard to this clonotype: A much larger clone is a single base away; this may be a read error. The chain employs TRBV7-9 and TRBJ1-2; D gene unclear. The germline V gene has CDR1 SEHNR and CDR2 FQNEAQ (reference sequence). CDR3 size: 13 residues. The CDR3 loop is CAGSLTGVDGYTF. In nucleotides, the CDR3 is TGTGCCGGCAGCTTAACGGGAGTAGATGGCTACACCTTC.

This clonotype has ten or more counts. This sequence joins TRBV20-1 and TRBJ2-1, with 8 positions matching TRBD2. The CDR3 has 15 amino acids. V dropped 0 bases and J dropped 6; count of bases not matched to a gene: 7. Looked up from germline, CDR1 is DFQATT and CDR2 is SNEGSKA (reference sequence). CDR3 residues: CSARDPGLAFNEQFF. CDR3 coding DNA: TGCAGTGCTAGAGATCCCGGACTAGCATTCAATGAGCAGTTCTTC.

This clonotype was found many times. The chain couples TRBV4-1 to TRBJ2-3; D is perhaps TRBD2 (6 bases). Germline V gene lookup returns CDR1 MGHRA and CDR2 YSYEKL. The CDR3 covers 17 residues. V lost 2 bases, J lost 2 bases, and 17 bases lay in between. This chain's CDR3 is CASSQTGAPENTDTQYF. DNA of the CDR3: TGCGCCAGCAGCCAAACGGGAGCCCCCGAAAACACAGATACGCAGTATTTT.

This clonotype turned up a few times. V is TRBV4-1 and J is TRBJ2-1; 8 bases align to TRBD1. V shed 0 bases, J shed 5 bases, and the junction held 6 bases outside the gene matches. The germline V gene has CDR1 MGHRA and CDR2 YSYEKL. CDR3 length: 16 amino acids. CDR3 DNA sequence: TGCGCCAGCAGCCAAGAACCCGGGACAGGTAACAATGAGCAGTTCTTC. Protein product: CASSQEPGTGNNEQFF.

The chain couples TRBV7-6 to TRBJ2-7; 9 bases line up with TRBD2. From germline, CDR1 is SGHVS and CDR2 FNYEAQ. CDR3 length: 15 amino acids. With 3 bases clipped from V and 7 bases from J, the junction kept 10 bases outside the gene matches. As DNA, the CDR3 is TGTGCCAGCAGCTTGGGCGGGAGGGCCTTAGATGAGCAGTACTTC. Its translation: CASSLGGRALDEQYF. The full variable domain, in which reference TRBV7-6 and TRBJ2-7 provide the parts outside the CDR3, is GAGVSQSPRYKVTKRGQDVALRCDPISGHVSLYWYRQALGQGPEFLTYFNYEAQQDKSGLPNDRFSAERPEGSISTLTIQRTEQRDSAMYRCASSLGGRALDEQYFGPGTRLTVT.

This clonotype showed up many times. The genes are TRBV25-1 and TRBJ2-1; TRBD1 or TRBD2 may be the D gene (6 bases each). Germline-derived CDR1 and CDR2 are MGHDK and SYGVNS. Trimming left V 4 bases short and J 5 bases short, with 18 bases between. The CDR3 contains 16 residues. DNA for the CDR3: TGTGCCAGCAGTGTTAGCGGAGGGGGACCTAACAATGAGCAGTTCTTC. Translation: CASSVSGGGPNNEQFF.

This clonotype appeared many times. The rearrangement joins TRBV11-2 to TRBJ2-3; D not resolved. The V end lost 1 base, the J end lost 0 bases, and 8 bases lay between the germline ends. CDR1 SGHAT and CDR2 FQNNGV come from the germline V gene. This CDR3 region has 15 residues. The CDR3 region is CASSLAVPSTDTQYF. CDR3 sequence (DNA): TGTGCCAGCAGCTTAGCGGTCCCTAGCACAGATACGCAGTATTTT.

This clonotype was observed at least ten times. V and J are TRBV7-9 and TRBJ1-6; D is ambiguous. The CDR3 sequence is 11 residues long. The V gene's germline CDR1 is SEHNR and CDR2 FQNEAQ (reference sequence). The ends were cut back, 4 bases at V and 13 bases at J, with 8 bases in the middle. The CDR3 loop reads CASSSSWPLHF. CDR3 sequence (DNA): TGTGCCAGCAGCTCCTCTTGGCCCCTCCACTTT.